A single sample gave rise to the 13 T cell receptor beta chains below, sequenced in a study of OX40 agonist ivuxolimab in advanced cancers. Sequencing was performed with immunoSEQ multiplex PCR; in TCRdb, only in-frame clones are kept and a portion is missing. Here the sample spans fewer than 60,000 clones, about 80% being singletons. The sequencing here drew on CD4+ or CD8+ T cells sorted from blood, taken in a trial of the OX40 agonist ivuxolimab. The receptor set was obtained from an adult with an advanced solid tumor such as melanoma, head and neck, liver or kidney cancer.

The CDR3 bases are TGTGCCAGCAGCACCCGGACTAGCGGGAGATTCAACGAGCAGTACTTC. It translates to CASSTRTSGRFNEQYF. V usage is TRBV5-4 and J usage is TRBJ2-7; TRBD2 aligns across 13 bases. The V segment lost 4 bases and the J segment 5 bases; nucleotides outside the gene matches: 9. The CDR3 is 16 residues long. The germline gives CDR1 SGHNT, CDR2 YYREEE (reference sequence). Drawing the rest from reference TRBV5-4 and TRBJ2-7, the complete variable domain is ETGVTQSPTHLIKTRGQQVTLRCSSQSGHNTVSWYQQALGQGPQFIFQYYREEENGRGNFPPRFSGLQFPNYSSELNVNALELDDSALYLCASSTRTSGRFNEQYFGPGTRLTVT.

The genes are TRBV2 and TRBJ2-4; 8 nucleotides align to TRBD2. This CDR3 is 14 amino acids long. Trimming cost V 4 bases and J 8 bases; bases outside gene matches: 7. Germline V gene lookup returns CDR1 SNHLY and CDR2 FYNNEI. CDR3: CASSARLAGDIQYF. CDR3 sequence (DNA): TGTGCCAGCAGTGCCCGGCTAGCGGGCGACATTCAGTACTTC. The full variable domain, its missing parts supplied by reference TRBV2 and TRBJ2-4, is EPEVTQTPSHQVTQMGQEVILRCVPISNHLYFYWYRQILGQKVEFLVSFYNNEISEKSEIFDDQFSVERPDGSNFTLKIRSTKLEDSAMYFCASSARLAGDIQYFGAGTRLSVL.

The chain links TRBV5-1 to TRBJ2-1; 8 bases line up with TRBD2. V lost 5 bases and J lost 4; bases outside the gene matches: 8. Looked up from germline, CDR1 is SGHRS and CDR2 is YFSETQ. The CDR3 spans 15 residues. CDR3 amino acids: CASRKSGGAYNEQFF. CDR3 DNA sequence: TGCGCCAGCAGGAAAAGCGGGGGCGCATACAATGAGCAGTTCTTC.

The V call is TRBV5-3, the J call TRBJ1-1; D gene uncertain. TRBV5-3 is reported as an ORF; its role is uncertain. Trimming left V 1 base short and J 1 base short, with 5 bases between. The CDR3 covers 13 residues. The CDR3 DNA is TGTGCCAGAAGCTTGCACAGGAACACTGAAGCTTTCTTT. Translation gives CARSLHRNTEAFF.

The CDR3 DNA sequence: TGTGCCAGCAGTTTATCGCCAGGGGGAATTGAGCAGTTCTTC. It encodes CASSLSPGGIEQFF. The V gene is TRBV27, the J gene TRBJ2-1; 7 bases match TRBD1. The CDR3 totals 14 residues. Unmatched junction bases numbered 5, after V lost 0 bases and J lost 9 bases. The germline CDR1 and CDR2 sequences are MNHEY and SMNVEV (reference sequence).

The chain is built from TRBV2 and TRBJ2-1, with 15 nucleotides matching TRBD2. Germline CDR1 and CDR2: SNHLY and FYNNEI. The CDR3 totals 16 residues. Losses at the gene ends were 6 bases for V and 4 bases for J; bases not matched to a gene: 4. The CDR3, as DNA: TGTGCCAGCAGCGCTGGACTAGCGGGAGGGTACAATGAGCAGTTCTTC. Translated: CASSAGLAGGYNEQFF. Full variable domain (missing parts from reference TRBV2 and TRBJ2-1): EPEVTQTPSHQVTQMGQEVILRCVPISNHLYFYWYRQILGQKVEFLVSFYNNEISEKSEIFDDQFSVERPDGSNFTLKIRSTKLEDSAMYFCASSAGLAGGYNEQFFGPGTRLTVL.

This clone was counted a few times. The CDR3 DNA is TGTGCCAGCGGCCAAACCAGGGGGTTAAGTTATGGCTACACCTTC. This encodes CASGQTRGLSYGYTF. The chain joins TRBV5-4 to TRBJ1-2, with 7 bases identical to TRBD1. The CDR3 contains 15 residues. The V gene end was trimmed by 7 bases and the J gene end by 5 bases; junction bases not matched to a gene: 14. Germline lookup yields CDR1 SGHNT and CDR2 YYREEE (reference sequence).

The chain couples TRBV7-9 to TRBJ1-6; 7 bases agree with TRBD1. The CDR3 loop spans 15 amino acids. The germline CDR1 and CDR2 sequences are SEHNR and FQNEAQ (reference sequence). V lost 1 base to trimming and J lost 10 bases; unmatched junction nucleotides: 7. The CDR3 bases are TGTGCCAGCAGCTTAGGCAGGGGGGTAGGATCACCCCTCCACTTT. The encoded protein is CASSLGRGVGSPLHF.

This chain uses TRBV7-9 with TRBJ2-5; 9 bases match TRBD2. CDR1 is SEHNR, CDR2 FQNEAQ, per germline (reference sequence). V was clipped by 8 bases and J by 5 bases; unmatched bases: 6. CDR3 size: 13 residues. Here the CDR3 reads CASVPTSGETQYF. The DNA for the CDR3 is TGTGCCAGCGTACCTACTAGCGGGGAGACCCAGTACTTC.

The CDR3 DNA follows: TGTGCCGGACAGGGCCAAGAGACCCAGTACTTC. This codes for CAGQGQETQYF. V and J are TRBV7-9 and TRBJ2-5, with 8 bases aligning to TRBD1. This CDR3 has 11 amino acids. The germline CDR1 and CDR2 sequences are SEHNR and FQNEAQ (reference sequence). Trimming removed 11 bases from V and 1 base from J; junction bases left unmatched: 0. The complete variable domain, with remaining parts taken from reference TRBV7-9 and TRBJ2-5, reads DTGVSQNPRHKITKRGQNVTFRCDPISEHNRLYWYRQTLGQGPEFLTYFQNEAQLEKSRLLSDRFSAERPKGSFSTLEIQRTEQGDSAMYLCAGQGQETQYFGPGTRLLVL.

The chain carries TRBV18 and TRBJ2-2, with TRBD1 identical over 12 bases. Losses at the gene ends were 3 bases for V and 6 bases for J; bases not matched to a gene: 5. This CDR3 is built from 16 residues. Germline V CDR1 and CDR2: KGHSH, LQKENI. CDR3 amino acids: CASSPPGQGAAGELFF. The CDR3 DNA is TGTGCCAGCTCACCCCCGGGACAGGGGGCAGCCGGGGAGCTGTTTTTT.

CDR3 DNA sequence: TGTGCCAGCAGCCCCGATCGGGGGTGGCAGCCCCAGCATTTT. It is translated as CASSPDRGWQPQHF. This sequence joins TRBV7-9 and TRBJ1-5, with D perhaps matching TRBD1 (5 bases). Looked up from germline, CDR1 is SEHNR and CDR2 is FQNEAQ (reference sequence). The CDR3 consists of 14 residues. V was pared by 5 bases and J by 7 bases, with 15 bases between.

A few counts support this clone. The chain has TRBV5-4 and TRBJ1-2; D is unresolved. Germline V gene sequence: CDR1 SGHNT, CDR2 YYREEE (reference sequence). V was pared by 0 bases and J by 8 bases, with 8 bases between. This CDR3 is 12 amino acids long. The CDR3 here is CASSLAGRGYTF. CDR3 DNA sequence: TGTGCCAGCAGCTTGGCGGGGAGAGGCTACACCTTC.